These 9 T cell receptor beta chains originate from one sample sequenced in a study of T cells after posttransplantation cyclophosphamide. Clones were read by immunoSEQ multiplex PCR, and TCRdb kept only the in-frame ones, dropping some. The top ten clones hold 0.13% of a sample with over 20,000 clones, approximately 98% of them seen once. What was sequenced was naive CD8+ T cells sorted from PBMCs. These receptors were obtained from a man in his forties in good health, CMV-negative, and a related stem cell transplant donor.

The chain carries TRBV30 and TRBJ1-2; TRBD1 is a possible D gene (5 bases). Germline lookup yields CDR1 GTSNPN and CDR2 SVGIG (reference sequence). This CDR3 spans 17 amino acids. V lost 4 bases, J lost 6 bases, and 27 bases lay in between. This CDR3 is CAWTNFRLDNINDGYTF. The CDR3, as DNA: TGTGCCTGGACAAATTTCCGGCTGGACAATATTAATGATGGCTACACCTTC.

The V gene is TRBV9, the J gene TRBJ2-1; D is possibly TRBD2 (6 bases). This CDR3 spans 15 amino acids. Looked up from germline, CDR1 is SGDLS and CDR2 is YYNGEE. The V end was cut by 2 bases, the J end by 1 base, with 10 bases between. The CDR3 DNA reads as TGTGCCAGCAGCGTCAGCGGGCTTTCCTACAATGAGCAGTTCTTC. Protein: CASSVSGLSYNEQFF.

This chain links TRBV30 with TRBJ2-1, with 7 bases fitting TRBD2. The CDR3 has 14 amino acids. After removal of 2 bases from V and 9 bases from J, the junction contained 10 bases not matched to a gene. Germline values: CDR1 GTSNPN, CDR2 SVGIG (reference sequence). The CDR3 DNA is TGTGCCTGGAGTTGGCTAGCGGCCAAGAGTGAGCAGTTCTTC. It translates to CAWSWLAAKSEQFF. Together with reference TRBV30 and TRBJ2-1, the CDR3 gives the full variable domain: SQTIHQWPATLVQPVGSPLSLECTVEGTSNPNLYWYRQAAGRGLQLLFYSVGIGQISSEVPQNLSASRPQDRQFILSSKKLLLSDSGFYLCAWSWLAAKSEQFFGPGTRLTVL.

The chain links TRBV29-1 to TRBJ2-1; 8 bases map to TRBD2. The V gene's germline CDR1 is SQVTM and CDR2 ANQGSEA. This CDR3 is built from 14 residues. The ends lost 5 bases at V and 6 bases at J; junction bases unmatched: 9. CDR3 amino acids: CSVTAEREINEQFF. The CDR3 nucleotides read TGCAGCGTTACGGCCGAGCGGGAGATCAATGAGCAGTTCTTC.

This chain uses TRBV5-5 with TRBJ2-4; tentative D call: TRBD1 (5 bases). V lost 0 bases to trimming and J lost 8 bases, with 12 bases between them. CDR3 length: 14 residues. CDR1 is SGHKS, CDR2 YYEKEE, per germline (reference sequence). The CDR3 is CASSLGQGQDIQYF. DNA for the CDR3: TGTGCCAGCAGCTTGGGTCAGGGTCAGGACATTCAGTACTTC.

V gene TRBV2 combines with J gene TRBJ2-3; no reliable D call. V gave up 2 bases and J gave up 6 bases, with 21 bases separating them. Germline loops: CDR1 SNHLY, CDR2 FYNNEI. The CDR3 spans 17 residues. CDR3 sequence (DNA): TGTGCCAGCAGTGAACAGTTGGTATTTACCCATACGGATACGCAGTATTTT. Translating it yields CASSEQLVFTHTDTQYF.

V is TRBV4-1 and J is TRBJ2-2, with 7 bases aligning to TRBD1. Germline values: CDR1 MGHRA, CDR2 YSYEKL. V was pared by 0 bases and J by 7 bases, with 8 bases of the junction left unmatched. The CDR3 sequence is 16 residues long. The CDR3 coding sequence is TGCGCCAGCAGCCAAGATTCGAGACAGGGTCACGGGGAGCTGTTTTTT. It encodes CASSQDSRQGHGELFF.

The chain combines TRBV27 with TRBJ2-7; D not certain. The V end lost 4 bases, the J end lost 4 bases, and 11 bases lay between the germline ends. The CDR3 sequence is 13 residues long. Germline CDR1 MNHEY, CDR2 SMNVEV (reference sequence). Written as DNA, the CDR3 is TGTGCCAGCAGTTGGAAATACAGTTACGAGCAGTACTTC. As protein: CASSWKYSYEQYF.

The CDR3 spells CASSLFGRGAYNEQFF. The CDR3 DNA reads as TGTGCCAGCAGTTTATTCGGGCGGGGTGCGTACAATGAGCAGTTCTTC. This chain links TRBV27 with TRBJ2-1, with a tentative D call TRBD2 (6 bases). Trimming removed 1 base from V and 4 bases from J, with 14 bases in between. The CDR3 totals 16 residues. CDR1 is MNHEY, CDR2 SMNVEV, per germline (reference sequence).